This T cell receptor (beta chain) comes out of a study of T cell repertoires in cytomegalovirus infection (dated by TCRdb to the late 2010s). Regarding the research as a whole: The HLA type of each donor mattered for the analysis, because public TCR beta signatures pointed to carriage of CMV infection along with the matching HLA type.

From the cysteine through the phenylalanine, the CDR3 covers 12 amino acids. Only the CDR3 DNA stays, 36 bases, in frame from base 1. The germline ends are 11 bases apart after V is trimmed by 8 bases and J by 7 bases. The germline V gene sets CDR1 to MDHEN and CDR2 to SYDVKM. This clonotype has just a few counts. Its target antigen remains unknown. No base quality values were provided; no much bigger clone lies one nucleotide off. Sequenced using an Illumina HiSeq 1500. TCRdb trimmed public reads at Q25 via fastp, called clones via MiXCR and kept in-frame beta chains. Rows are combined by CDR3 protein, so each entry shows the most common genes and DNA. Counted in this sample were 600,000 to 800,000 distinct CDR3 sequences; 20% to 25% of them appeared once. Approximately 8.2% of the sample goes to the ten largest clones. The paper's findings and limits, for the study overall: In both this cohort and an independent cohort of 352 donors, the cumulative frequency of public TCR beta family members distinguished carriers of CMV infection plus the relevant HLA type. The ex vivo response was dominated by HLA-C-restricted CMV-specific TCR beta clonotypes, which also provided the single most frequent clonotype in two of eight donors.

The chain links TRBV28 with TRBJ2-2, with a weak D call of TRBD2 (7 bases match). This TCR was recovered from a human donor in good health (CMV status not recorded). Some clones in this sample may be carry-over from other donors' samples. Sequencing was carried out using CD8+ T cells from PBMCs. The CDR3 here reads CASGGGHGELFF. The DNA sequence is given as TGTGCCAGCGGGGGGGGCCACGGGGAGCTGTTTTTT.